This T cell receptor beta chain was sequenced for a study of shared clonotypes between healthy human individuals. Naive CD8 populations comprised CD45RO-negative cells positively selected for CCR7, excluding terminally differentiated effector memory CD45RA+ cells. Sequenced by immunoSEQ multiplex PCR; TCRdb stores in-frame clones only, minus some. The sample lists some 1,900,000 clones; about 95% were seen once. The CDR3 is 14 residues long. Germline V gene data show CDR1 as SGDLS and CDR2 as YYNGEE. V was pared by 4 bases and J by 2 bases, with 11 bases between. The receptor comes from a man aged 18 to 30 in good health. The source material was naive CD8+ T cells sorted from blood. The rearrangement uses TRBV9 and TRBJ2-3, with D possibly TRBD2 on 5 matching bases. The CDR3 here is CASSTGTLTDTQYF. The CDR3 DNA is TGTGCCAGCAGCACGGGAACCCTCACAGATACGCAGTATTTT.